These T cell receptor beta chains were read from a single sample in a study of T cells in Graves' hyperthyroidism and ophthalmopathy. TCRdb re-analysed the multiplex PCR reads in MiXCR, keeping a single row per CDR3 protein. The sample lists about 640,000 distinct CDR3 sequences; more than 20% were seen once. The sample taken for sequencing was blood. The receptors come from a man aged 25-40 years with Graves' ophthalmopathy. Both conserved end residues are part of each CDR3. The D gene is left open where the match is weak. A row's size may be missing; if present it is once, few, many or a size class.

v_gene,d_gene,j_gene,abundance,CDR3aa,CDR3nt
TRBV5-1,-,TRBJ2-7,many,CASSFSGTTYEQYF,TGCGCCAGCAGCTTTTCCGGGACAACCTACGAGCAGTACTTC
TRBV9,-,TRBJ1-2,-,CASGTRIYGYTF,TGTGCCAGCGGGACACGGATCTATGGCTACACCTTC
TRBV28,-,TRBJ2-1,-,CASSPLWGNSYNEQFF,TGTGCCAGCAGTCCCCTTTGGGGGAACTCCTACAATGAGCAGTTCTTC
TRBV28,TRBD1,TRBJ1-3,few,CASSPLKTGTDTIYF,TGTGCCAGCAGTCCACTGAAGACAGGGACAGACACCATATATTTT
TRBV20-1,-,TRBJ2-3,-,CSARASPSTDTQYF,TGCAGTGCTAGAGCAAGCCCGAGCACAGATACGCAGTATTTT
TRBV7-2,-,TRBJ2-7,-,CASSPGLSMTYEQYF,TGTGCCAGCAGCCCCGGGTTGTCCATGACCTACGAGCAGTACTTC
TRBV4-1,TRBD2,TRBJ2-1,-,CASSQERGTSGTQDNEQFF,TGCGCCAGCAGCCAAGAGAGAGGGACTAGCGGAACCCAGGACAATGAGCAGTTCTTC
TRBV4-3,TRBD2,TRBJ2-1,-,CASSQDSPGLGSYNEQFF,TGCGCCAGCAGCCAAGATTCGCCGGGACTAGGGTCCTACAATGAGCAGTTCTTC
TRBV30,-,TRBJ2-7,-,CASLGVPSYEQYF,TGTGCCTCCCTAGGGGTCCCTTCCTACGAGCAGTACTTC
TRBV10-3,TRBD1,TRBJ1-2,-,CAISDPTGAIDGYTF,TGTGCCATCAGTGACCCGACAGGGGCCATCGATGGCTACACCTTC
TRBV20-1,-,TRBJ1-2,-,CSARLTGQLGRGYTF,TGCAGTGCTCGTCTGACTGGACAGCTTGGACGCGGCTACACCTTC
TRBV28,-,TRBJ1-1,many,CASSSLPGRMNTEAFF,TGTGCCAGCAGCTCACTACCTGGCCGAATGAACACTGAAGCTTTCTTT
TRBV12-3/TRBV12-4,-,TRBJ1-4,many,CASSLFSPGYEKLFF,TGTGCCAGCAGTTTATTTTCGCCAGGGTATGAAAAACTGTTTTTT
TRBV7-9,-,TRBJ2-5,few,CASSKPFRTQYF,TGTGCCAGCTCCAAGCCTTTCAGGACCCAGTACTTC
TRBV28,TRBD2,TRBJ2-5,many,CASWTSGKQKTQYF,TGTGCCAGCTGGACTAGCGGGAAACAAAAGACCCAGTACTTC
TRBV20-1,-,TRBJ1-1,many,CSASFLRSVAEAFF,TGCAGTGCTAGTTTTCTTAGGTCGGTGGCTGAAGCTTTCTTT
TRBV20-1,TRBD2,TRBJ2-7,-,CSARTAGGRYEQYF,TGCAGTGCTCGGACGGCGGGAGGAAGGTACGAGCAGTACTTC
TRBV7-8,TRBD1,TRBJ1-4,few,CASTRGGGTTNEKLFF,TGTGCCAGCACCAGGGGGGGGGGTACAACTAATGAAAAACTGTTTTTT
TRBV7-2,-,TRBJ2-5,-,CASSPSQQETQYF,TGTGCCAGCAGCCCCTCACAACAAGAGACCCAGTACTTC
TRBV15,TRBD2,TRBJ2-5,-,CATSRVTGGSQYF,TGTGCCACCAGCAGAGTTACGGGGGGTTCCCAGTACTTC
TRBV24-1,-,TRBJ2-1,many,CATSVSNRNEQFF,TGTGCCACCAGTGTCTCCAACCGGAATGAGCAGTTCTTC
TRBV10-3,TRBD2,TRBJ2-7,few,CAISQGLAGQYEQYF,TGTGCCATCAGTCAGGGTCTAGCGGGACAATACGAGCAGTACTTC
TRBV20-1,-,TRBJ1-3,-,CSAPGMTGGNTIYF,TGCAGTGCCCCTGGAATGACGGGAGGAAACACCATATATTTT
TRBV10-3,-,TRBJ2-3,-,CAITQGHSTDTQYF,TGTGCCATCACCCAGGGGCATAGCACAGATACGCAGTATTTT
TRBV30,-,TRBJ1-3,-,CAWSVGAGNTIYF,TGTGCCTGGAGTGTGGGGGCTGGAAACACCATATATTTT
TRBV5-5,-,TRBJ1-5,many,CASSLAYSNQPQHF,TGTGCCAGCAGCTTGGCATATAGCAATCAGCCCCAGCATTTT
TRBV20-1,-,TRBJ2-2,few,CSALDVAGELFF,TGCAGTGCTTTGGATGTCGCCGGGGAGCTGTTTTTT
TRBV7-2,-,TRBJ2-7,few,CASSFYGTYEQYF,TGTGCCAGCAGCTTCTACGGGACTTACGAGCAGTACTTC
TRBV11-2,-,TRBJ2-5,many,CASSPWGETQYF,TGTGCCAGCAGCCCTTGGGGGGAGACCCAGTACTTC
TRBV4-1,TRBD2,TRBJ2-7,-,CASSRGLAGSSYEQYF,TGCGCCAGCAGCCGTGGACTAGCCGGGAGCTCCTACGAGCAGTACTTC
TRBV9,TRBD2,TRBJ2-1,-,CASSASGRSHNEQFF,TGTGCCAGCAGCGCTAGCGGGAGGTCCCACAATGAGCAGTTCTTC
TRBV28,TRBD1,TRBJ2-6,few,CASSSPLDRAANGANVLTF,TGTGCCAGCAGTTCACCCCTGGACAGGGCCGCAAATGGGGCCAACGTCCTGACTTTC
TRBV20-1,-,TRBJ1-5,few,CSARTETHQPQHF,TGCAGTGCCAGGACGGAAACCCATCAGCCCCAGCATTTT
TRBV6-1,-,TRBJ2-1,-,CASSEASYVRGYNEQFF,TGTGCCAGCAGTGAAGCAAGTTACGTTAGGGGCTACAATGAGCAGTTCTTC